The 26 T cell receptor beta chains reported below all come from one sample, sequenced in a study of OX40 agonist ivuxolimab in advanced cancers. The protocol was immunoSEQ multiplex PCR, while the TCRdb copy is restricted to in-frame clones and leaves out a portion. In the table there are 78,000 or so clones, 86% of which are singletons. The specimen comprised CD4+ or CD8+ T cells sorted from blood, sampled in a trial of the OX40 agonist ivuxolimab. These receptors originate from an adult with an advanced solid tumor such as melanoma, head and neck, liver or kidney cancer.

This clone has a handful of counts. The chain combines TRBV2 with TRBJ2-3; the D gene is possibly TRBD2 (6 bases). The CDR3 extends over 15 amino acids. Trimming shortened V by 4 bases and J by 0 bases, and 11 bases separated the two germline ends. Germline V CDR1 and CDR2: SNHLY, FYNNEI. CDR3 nucleotides: TGTGCCAGCAGTGCTGCCGGGACTAGCACAGATACGCAGTATTTT. Translation gives CASSAAGTSTDTQYF. Variable domain in full (rest from reference TRBV2 and TRBJ2-3): EPEVTQTPSHQVTQMGQEVILRCVPISNHLYFYWYRQILGQKVEFLVSFYNNEISEKSEIFDDQFSVERPDGSNFTLKIRSTKLEDSAMYFCASSAAGTSTDTQYFGPGTRLTVL.

CDR3 protein: CASSLTRGSGGTDTQYF. CDR3 in DNA: TGCGCCAGCAGCTTGACAAGGGGCAGCGGGGGCACAGATACGCAGTATTTT. This chain links TRBV10-2 with TRBJ2-3; 7 positions match TRBD2. V dropped 6 bases and J dropped 1; count of bases not matched to a gene: 13. The CDR3 loop spans 17 amino acids. Germline CDR1 is WSHSY and CDR2 is SAAADI.

The chain links TRBV19 to TRBJ2-3; D uncertain. This CDR3 has 14 residues. Germline-derived CDR1 and CDR2 are LNHDA and SQIVND (reference sequence). V shed 6 bases and J shed 0 bases, with 10 bases lying between them. CDR3 sequence: CASSRRVSTDTQYF. Here the CDR3 DNA reads TGTGCCAGTAGCCGGCGCGTCAGCACAGATACGCAGTATTTT.

The chain is built from TRBV5-1 and TRBJ1-1, with TRBD1 identical over 8 bases. With 0 bases clipped from V and 6 bases from J, the junction kept 10 bases outside the gene matches. The CDR3 is 16 residues long. Germline assignment: CDR1 SGHRS and CDR2 YFSETQ. CDR3 sequence (DNA): TGCGCCAGCAGCTTGGCGAGGGGACAGGTCCTCTCTGAAGCTTTCTTT. It specifies CASSLARGQVLSEAFF.

This clone was picked up a small number of times. The genes are TRBV18 and TRBJ1-3; unclear D gene. The V gene lost 3 bases and the J gene lost 5 bases, with 8 bases spanning the gap. Germline CDR1 and CDR2: KGHSH and LQKENI. The CDR3 has 13 residues. The CDR3 sequence is CASSPTGRNTIYF. Written as DNA, the CDR3 is TGTGCCAGCTCACCCACGGGGAGAAACACCATATATTTT.

Only a few counts were recorded for this clone. The gene calls are TRBV18 and TRBJ1-6; D ambiguous. Germline V gene lookup returns CDR1 KGHSH and CDR2 LQKENI. The CDR3 consists of 14 residues. V lost 3 bases and J 6 bases, leaving 9 bases between the germline ends. The CDR3 is CASSPGKINSPLHF. Here the CDR3 DNA reads TGTGCCAGCTCACCGGGCAAGATTAATTCACCCCTCCACTTT. Together with reference TRBV18 and TRBJ1-6, the CDR3 gives the full variable domain: NAGVMQNPRHLVRRRGQEARLRCSPMKGHSHVYWYRQLPEEGLKFMVYLQKENIIDESGMPKERFSAEFPKEGPSILRIQQVVRGDSAAYFCASSPGKINSPLHFGNGTRLTVT.

The chain carries TRBV5-1 and TRBJ1-3; D gene unclear. The V gene lost 0 bases and the J gene lost 8 bases, with 12 bases spanning the gap. This CDR3 is 14 amino acids long. Germline V gene lookup returns CDR1 SGHRS and CDR2 YFSETQ. The CDR3 here is CASSLGGGRDTIYF. The CDR3 nucleotides read TGCGCCAGCAGCTTGGGCGGTGGAAGGGACACCATATATTTT.

J is TRBJ1-2 and V is TRBV10-3; a weak D match, TRBD1 (5 bases). Germline CDR1 ENHRY, CDR2 SYGVKD. CDR3 size: 11 residues. Trimming pared 6 bases from V and 4 bases from J, leaving 6 bases between. The CDR3: CAISDSYGYTF. The CDR3 bases are TGTGCCATCAGCGACAGCTATGGCTACACCTTC.

The genes are TRBV30 and TRBJ1-4; D is uncertain. From germline, CDR1 is GTSNPN and CDR2 SVGIG (reference sequence). Trimming cost V 0 bases and J 0 bases, with 5 bases left between them. This CDR3 region has 14 residues. The chain's CDR3 is CAWSVLATNEKLFF. The CDR3 nucleotides are TGTGCCTGGAGTGTGCTCGCAACTAATGAAAAACTGTTTTTT.

The chain has TRBV2 and TRBJ1-2; D unclear. The CDR3 runs 12 residues. The germline V gene has CDR1 SNHLY and CDR2 FYNNEI. Trimming removed 6 bases from V and 2 bases from J, with 7 bases in between. CDR3 sequence: CASRRENYGYTF. The DNA for the CDR3 is TGTGCCAGCAGAAGGGAGAACTATGGCTACACCTTC.

The chain couples TRBV6-6 to TRBJ1-2; weak D call: TRBD1 (5 bases). Germline-derived CDR1 and CDR2 are MNHNY and SVGAGI (reference sequence). This CDR3 region has 12 residues. V was cut by 11 bases and J by 1 base, with 11 bases left in between. The CDR3 coding sequence is TGTGCCGCATCAGGGAGTAACTATGGCTACACCTTC. Translating it yields CAASGSNYGYTF.

This clone was counted a few times. This chain joins TRBV15 and TRBJ1-3, with D unclear. There are 16 residues in the CDR3. CDR1 is LNHNV, CDR2 YYDKDF, per germline (reference sequence). Trimming cost V 0 bases and J 4 bases, with 13 bases left between them. The CDR3 DNA reads TGTGCCACCAGCAGAGAGCTAGGAGGGAACGGAAACACCATATATTTT. It is translated as CATSRELGGNGNTIYF.

The CDR3 spells CASSWTGANYGYTF. For the CDR3, the DNA is TGTGCCAGCAGCTGGACTGGGGCTAACTATGGCTACACCTTC. The J gene is TRBJ1-2, the V gene TRBV5-6; D ambiguous. Trimming removed 3 bases at V and 0 bases at J, with 9 bases between. The CDR3 is made up of 14 amino acids. Germline CDR1 SGHDT, CDR2 YYEEEE.

The rearrangement joins TRBV28 to TRBJ1-1; 9 bases agree with TRBD1. In germline, CDR1 is MDHEN, CDR2 SYDVKM. This CDR3 comprises 15 residues. After removal of 8 bases from V and 7 bases from J, the junction contained 14 bases not matched to a gene. CDR3 loop: CASEGAGTGFIEAFF. DNA for the CDR3: TGTGCCAGCGAAGGGGCTGGGACAGGGTTTATTGAAGCTTTCTTT. Complete variable domain (other parts from reference TRBV28 and TRBJ1-1): DVKVTQSSRYLVKRTGEKVFLECVQDMDHENMFWYRQDPGLGLRLIYFSYDVKMKEKGDIPEGYSVSREKKERFSLILESASTNQTSMYLCASEGAGTGFIEAFFGQGTRLTVV.

There are many counts of this clone. This chain links TRBV11-2 with TRBJ2-2, with 8 bases lining up with TRBD1. This CDR3 has 15 amino acids. Per germline, CDR1 SGHAT and CDR2 FQNNGV. The V and J ends lost 5 bases and 3 bases, in that order; junction bases with no gene match: 5. This CDR3 reads CASSPGTGYTGELFF. In DNA, the CDR3 is TGTGCCAGCAGCCCCGGGACAGGTTACACCGGGGAGCTGTTTTTT.

V is TRBV29-1 and J is TRBJ2-3, with 8 positions matching TRBD1. The CDR3 runs to 15 residues. J gave up 3 bases and V 7 bases, and 12 bases lay outside the gene matches. Looked up from germline, CDR1 is SQVTM and CDR2 is ANQGSEA. CDR3 in DNA: TGCAGCGCCAGTCGCGGACAGGGTGAGACAGATACGCAGTATTTT. Translation gives CSASRGQGETDTQYF.

V and J are TRBV6-1 and TRBJ2-7; D gene ambiguous. The CDR3 totals 13 residues. Trimming stripped 4 bases from V and 2 bases from J, with 9 bases between. The germline V gene encodes CDR1 MNHNS and CDR2 SASEGT. The CDR3: CASSAEITYEQYF. As DNA, the CDR3 is TGTGCCAGCAGTGCCGAGATCACCTACGAGCAGTACTTC.

V and J are TRBV19 and TRBJ1-1, with D uncertain. V lost 5 bases and J lost 4, with 14 bases in between. Germline-derived CDR1 and CDR2 are LNHDA and SQIVND (reference sequence). The CDR3 extends over 14 amino acids. CDR3 nucleotide sequence: TGTGCCAGTAGTTCTGTAATAGGCGGCACTGAAGCTTTCTTT. As protein: CASSSVIGGTEAFF.

V gene TRBV28 combines with J gene TRBJ1-1, with 8 bases fitting TRBD1. CDR1 is MDHEN, CDR2 SYDVKM, per germline. The CDR3 sequence is 13 residues long. V trimming: 6 bases; J trimming: 1 base; junction bases outside the gene matches: 1. CDR3: CASRGTGNTEAFF. The CDR3 DNA follows: TGTGCCAGCAGGGGGACAGGGAACACTGAAGCTTTCTTT.

This clone was seen once. The rearrangement uses TRBV28 and TRBJ1-3, with D tentatively TRBD1 (5 bases). Germline V gene data show CDR1 as MDHEN and CDR2 as SYDVKM. V gave up 5 bases and J gave up 4 bases, with 12 bases separating them. The CDR3 extends over 14 amino acids. CDR3 nucleotide sequence: TGTGCCAGCAGTCCATCGGGGCCAGGAAACACCATATATTTT. Translating it yields CASSPSGPGNTIYF.

The CDR3 nucleotides read TGTGCCAGCAGTCGGGACGGAAGAAGCACAGATACGCAGTATTTT. Its protein is CASSRDGRSTDTQYF. This chain uses TRBV6-5 with TRBJ2-3, with D tentatively TRBD1 or TRBD2 (5 bases each). V dropped 5 bases and J dropped 0 bases, with 12 bases sitting between them. This CDR3 region has 15 residues. Germline V gene data show CDR1 as MNHEY and CDR2 as SVGAGI.

The chain combines TRBV28 with TRBJ1-5; D remains ambiguous. The germline V gene encodes CDR1 MDHEN and CDR2 SYDVKM. The CDR3 totals 15 residues. Trimming left V 6 bases short and J 2 bases short, with 14 bases between. For the CDR3, the DNA is TGTGCCAGCAGCCCTCCAGCCCCGGGCAATCAGCCCCAGCATTTT. Translation: CASSPPAPGNQPQHF.

The chain joins TRBV5-6 to TRBJ1-2, with D unclear. CDR1 is SGHDT, CDR2 YYEEEE, per germline. The CDR3 is 16 residues long. The germline V and J ends were trimmed by 3 bases and 7 bases, with 22 bases remaining between them. The CDR3 region has the DNA TGTGCCAGCAGCTCAGACCATCAATTTCTCTATGGTGGCTACACCTTC. It specifies CASSSDHQFLYGGYTF. Looking up the rest from reference TRBV5-6 and TRBJ1-2 gives the full variable domain: DAGVTQSPTHLIKTRGQQVTLRCSPKSGHDTVSWYQQALGQGPQFIFQYYEEEERQRGNFPDRFSGHQFPNYSSELNVNALLLGDSALYLCASSSDHQFLYGGYTFGSGTRLTVV.

This chain joins TRBV19 and TRBJ1-4; 9 bases align to TRBD1. V was clipped by 5 bases and J by 5 bases; unmatched bases: 6. Germline values: CDR1 LNHDA, CDR2 SQIVND (reference sequence). The CDR3 sequence is 15 residues long. CDR3: CASSVPGTGNEKLFF. The CDR3, as DNA: TGTGCCAGTAGTGTGCCCGGGACAGGGAATGAAAAACTGTTTTTT.

The V and J genes are TRBV5-6 and TRBJ1-2, with D perhaps matching TRBD1 (5 bases). There are 14 residues in the CDR3. The ends were cut back, 4 bases at V and 2 bases at J, with 12 bases in the middle. CDR1 and CDR2 (germline): SGHDT, YYEEEE. The CDR3 protein is CASSLQGFNYGYTF. CDR3 bases: TGTGCCAGCAGCCTGCAGGGTTTCAACTATGGCTACACCTTC.

The rearrangement uses TRBV19 and TRBJ2-3, with D unclear. CDR1 and CDR2 from the germline V gene are LNHDA and SQIVND (reference sequence). Trimming cost V 2 bases and J 5 bases, with 17 bases left between them. This CDR3 has 16 amino acids. CDR3 nucleotide sequence: TGTGCCAGTAGTATATCTAAGACCAACCTTGGAGATACGCAGTATTTT. It codes for CASSISKTNLGDTQYF.